These 26 T cell receptor beta chains were all obtained from the same sample, sequenced in a study of control samples from healthy donors and cancer patients. The repertoire was sequenced with immunoSEQ multiplex PCR; TCRdb's copy has only in-frame clones and lacks some. This table has about 34,000 clones, around 87% appearing once. What was sequenced was PBMCs. The receptor source for this set is a woman in her thirties or forties with lung cancer.

The J gene is TRBJ2-3, the V gene TRBV5-1, with 13 bases fitting TRBD2. This CDR3 is 16 amino acids long. Germline V gene sequence: CDR1 SGHRS, CDR2 YFSETQ. V was clipped by 3 bases and J by 5 bases; unmatched bases: 6. CDR3 sequence (DNA): TGCGCCAGCAGCTCGGGACTAGCGGGGAAGGTAGATACGCAGTATTTT. It yields the protein CASSSGLAGKVDTQYF.

The genes are TRBV5-4 and TRBJ1-1, with unresolved D. Germline-derived CDR1 and CDR2 are SGHNT and YYREEE (reference sequence). This CDR3 spans 13 amino acids. V dropped 0 bases and J dropped 5 bases, with 8 bases sitting between them. The CDR3 DNA follows: TGTGCCAGCAGCTTGGAAAGGGAGACTGAAGCTTTCTTT. Residues: CASSLERETEAFF. The whole variable domain, remainder taken from reference TRBV5-4 and TRBJ1-1, is ETGVTQSPTHLIKTRGQQVTLRCSSQSGHNTVSWYQQALGQGPQFIFQYYREEENGRGNFPPRFSGLQFPNYSSELNVNALELDDSALYLCASSLERETEAFFGQGTRLTVV.

This clone has a handful of counts. The chain has TRBV5-1 and TRBJ2-1; the D is unclear. The CDR3 contains 14 residues. Germline V gene lookup returns CDR1 SGHRS and CDR2 YFSETQ. Trimming left V 4 bases short and J 10 bases short, with 18 bases between. In DNA, the CDR3 is TGCGCCAGCAGCAAACCGGCCGAGGACGGAGAGCAGTTCTTC. It yields the protein CASSKPAEDGEQFF.

The rearrangement joins TRBV7-9 to TRBJ2-5; no clear D gene. CDR1 SEHNR and CDR2 FQNEAQ come from the germline V gene (reference sequence). There are 16 residues in the CDR3. V lost 0 bases, J lost 5 bases, and 16 bases lay in between. The CDR3, as DNA: TGTGCCAGCAGCTTAGCAGTGAAGACCAGCAAGGAGACCCAGTACTTC. Its translation: CASSLAVKTSKETQYF. Supplemented by reference TRBV7-9 and TRBJ2-5, the full variable domain reads DTGVSQNPRHKITKRGQNVTFRCDPISEHNRLYWYRQTLGQGPEFLTYFQNEAQLEKSRLLSDRFSAERPKGSFSTLEIQRTEQGDSAMYLCASSLAVKTSKETQYFGPGTRLLVL.

This clone has a single count. V usage is TRBV18 and J usage is TRBJ2-6; TRBD1 agrees at 7 bases. J was trimmed by 2 bases and V by 2 bases; bases with no gene match: 9. There are 18 residues in the CDR3. Looked up from germline, CDR1 is KGHSH and CDR2 is LQKENI. DNA of the CDR3: TGTGCCAGCTCACCAAATTCCAGGGGGTCCCCTGGGGCCAACGTCCTGACTTTC. Its translation is CASSPNSRGSPGANVLTF. Full variable domain (missing parts from reference TRBV18 and TRBJ2-6): NAGVMQNPRHLVRRRGQEARLRCSPMKGHSHVYWYRQLPEEGLKFMVYLQKENIIDESGMPKERFSAEFPKEGPSILRIQQVVRGDSAAYFCASSPNSRGSPGANVLTFGAGSRLTVL.

This clone was seen once. The chain carries TRBV21-1 and TRBJ1-1; the table's D call, TRBD1, has no DNA check behind it. TRBV21-1 is termed a pseudogene. The length of the CDR3 is 16 residues. The CDR3 bases are TGTGCCAGCAGCTTCCCTAAAGGACAGGGGGTCACTGAAGCTTTCTTT. Encoded protein: CASSFPKGQGVTEAFF.

Only a few counts were recorded for this clone. The chain carries TRBV15 and TRBJ2-5, with 7 bases lining up with TRBD1. Germline lookup yields CDR1 LNHNV and CDR2 YYDKDF (reference sequence). There are 16 residues in the CDR3. V was pared by 0 bases and J by 3 bases, with 7 bases of the junction left unmatched. The CDR3 is CATSREGQGEKETQYF. CDR3 coding DNA: TGTGCCACCAGCAGAGAGGGGCAGGGGGAAAAAGAGACCCAGTACTTC. The whole variable domain, filled in from reference TRBV15 and TRBJ2-5, reads DAMVIQNPRYQVTQFGKPVTLSCSQTLNHNVMYWYQQKSSQAPKLLFHYYDKDFNNEADTPDNFQSRRPNTSFCFLDIRSPGLGDTAMYLCATSREGQGEKETQYFGPGTRLLVL.

V usage is TRBV28 and J usage is TRBJ1-3; D may be TRBD1 (6 bases). The CDR3 totals 15 residues. Germline CDR1 MDHEN, CDR2 SYDVKM. V lost 5 bases, J lost 4 bases, and 15 bases lay in between. The CDR3 is CASSPTGIGGNTIYF. The CDR3 DNA reads TGTGCCAGCAGTCCTACAGGGATCGGAGGAAACACCATATATTTT.

The CDR3 loop is CASSQRLSTDTQYF. DNA for the CDR3: TGTGCCAGCAGCCAAAGACTTAGCACAGATACGCAGTATTTT. The rearrangement uses TRBV7-2 and TRBJ2-3, with unresolved D. CDR3 length: 14 amino acids. V was pared by 5 bases and J by 0 bases, with 9 bases between. CDR1 SGHTA and CDR2 FQGNSA come from the germline V gene.

This clone appeared once. The rearrangement uses TRBV2 and TRBJ2-3; weak D call: TRBD2 (5 bases). Germline loops: CDR1 SNHLY, CDR2 FYNNEI. V was trimmed by 5 bases and J by 4 bases, leaving 16 bases between them. The CDR3 runs 15 residues. The CDR3 DNA reads as TGTGCCAGCAGTTCCGGGATTAGCGAAGCAGATACGCAGTATTTT. Encoded protein: CASSSGISEADTQYF.

A few counts support this clone. This chain connects TRBV30 to TRBJ1-1, with TRBD1 identical over 9 bases. V lost 5 bases, J lost 4 bases, and 5 bases stayed unmatched. Germline assignment: CDR1 GTSNPN and CDR2 SVGIG (reference sequence). CDR3 size: 13 residues. CDR3 sequence (DNA): TGTGCCTGGGAAGGACAGGGGAGCACTGAAGCTTTCTTT. It yields the protein CAWEGQGSTEAFF. The variable domain in full, with the rest retrieved from reference TRBV30 and TRBJ1-1, is SQTIHQWPATLVQPVGSPLSLECTVEGTSNPNLYWYRQAAGRGLQLLFYSVGIGQISSEVPQNLSASRPQDRQFILSSKKLLLSDSGFYLCAWEGQGSTEAFFGQGTRLTVV.

This clone was counted between two and nine times. The CDR3 nucleotides read TGTGCCAGCAGCCTACAGGGGAACACTGAAGCTTTCTTT. Encoded protein: CASSLQGNTEAFF. The rearrangement joins TRBV14 to TRBJ1-1; tentatively, D is TRBD1 (6 bases). Trimming stripped 4 bases from V and 1 base from J, with 7 bases between. The CDR3 is 13 amino acids. Germline-derived CDR1 and CDR2 are SGHDN and FVKESK.

The chain carries TRBV27 and TRBJ2-6; D is possibly TRBD1 (6 bases). CDR3 length: 16 residues. Per the germline V gene, CDR1 is MNHEY and CDR2 is SMNVEV (reference sequence). V was shortened by 3 bases and J by 0 bases, with 9 bases between the two germline ends. The CDR3 nucleotides are TGTGCCAGCAGTTTCCTGGACAGCTCTGGGGCCAACGTCCTGACTTTC. It encodes CASSFLDSSGANVLTF. Full variable domain (remainder filled in from reference TRBV27 and TRBJ2-6): EAQVTQNPRYLITVTGKKLTVTCSQNMNHEYMSWYRQDPGLGLRQIYYSMNVEVTDKGDVPEGYKVSRKEKRNFPLILESPSPNQTSLYFCASSFLDSSGANVLTFGAGSRLTVL.

The chain is built from TRBV27 and TRBJ1-6; TRBD1 might be the D (6 bases). Per the germline V gene, CDR1 is MNHEY and CDR2 is SMNVEV (reference sequence). Trimming removed 4 bases at V and 5 bases at J, with 9 bases between. CDR3 length: 14 residues. This CDR3 reads CASSYRANNSPLHF. In nucleotides, the CDR3 is TGTGCCAGCAGTTACAGGGCCAATAATTCACCCCTCCACTTT.

The rearrangement links TRBV5-6 to TRBJ2-5; a possible D gene is TRBD2 (6 bases). Germline V gene lookup returns CDR1 SGHDT and CDR2 YYEEEE. The CDR3 has 18 residues. V lost 1 base and J lost 4, with 23 bases in between. The CDR3 sequence: CASSLWLRDSRRGETQYF. The CDR3 nucleotides are TGTGCCAGCAGCTTGTGGCTCCGGGACTCCCGTCGAGGAGAGACCCAGTACTTC.

The chain uses TRBV11-3 and TRBJ1-1; D is uncertain. The CDR3 contains 13 residues. V lost 1 base to trimming and J lost 3 bases, with 6 bases between them. The germline gives CDR1 SGHNT, CDR2 YENEEA. CDR3 sequence (DNA): TGTGCCAGCAGCTTAGGACTATACACTGAAGCTTTCTTT. Encoded protein: CASSLGLYTEAFF. The whole variable domain, remainder taken from reference TRBV11-3 and TRBJ1-1, is EAGVVQSPRYKIIEKKQPVAFWCNPISGHNTLYWYLQNLGQGPELLIRYENEEAVDDSQLPKDRFSAERLKGVDSTLKIQPAELGDSAVYLCASSLGLYTEAFFGQGTRLTVV.

This sequence joins TRBV2 and TRBJ1-1; tentative D call: TRBD1 (5 bases). Germline CDR1 reads SNHLY; CDR2 reads FYNNEI. The length of the CDR3 is 12 residues. Trimming left V 6 bases short and J 10 bases short, with 15 bases between. CDR3 in DNA: TGTGCCAGCAGGATAAGCAGGGATTCAGCTTTCTTT. Protein product: CASRISRDSAFF.

This sequence joins TRBV4-2 and TRBJ1-2; D uncertain. The CDR3 contains 15 residues. V lost 0 bases and J lost 8, with 16 bases in between. Germline values: CDR1 LGHNA, CDR2 YNFKEQ. The CDR3 DNA reads TGTGCCAGCAGCCAAGACCCTCGGGGTCTGGGGGGCTACACCTTC. Translated, it gives CASSQDPRGLGGYTF.

The rearrangement links TRBV24-1 to TRBJ1-1, with 8 bases matching TRBD1. The CDR3 is 13 amino acids. Per the germline V gene, CDR1 is KGHDR and CDR2 is SFDVKD. Trimming cost V 7 bases and J 10 bases; bases outside gene matches: 10. The CDR3 DNA reads TGTGCCACCAGCCCCGGACAGGGTTCGAGAGCTTTCTTT. Translation gives CATSPGQGSRAFF.

This clone was recorded only once. The gene calls are TRBV5-1 and TRBJ1-2, with D possibly matching TRBD1 (6 bases). The CDR3 loop spans 15 amino acids. V lost 0 bases, J lost 3 bases, and 12 bases lay in between. The germline gives CDR1 SGHRS, CDR2 YFSETQ. The CDR3 region has the DNA TGCGCCAGCAGCTTGGGCGCAGGGGAGGACTATGGCTACACCTTC. Translated, it gives CASSLGAGEDYGYTF.

This chain uses TRBV7-6 with TRBJ1-1; perhaps TRBD1 as D (6 bases). CDR3 length equals 15 residues. V was trimmed by 3 bases and J by 6 bases, leaving 17 bases between them. Germline-derived CDR1 and CDR2 are SGHVS and FNYEAQ. The CDR3 region is CASSFSPGASSEAFF. Here the CDR3 DNA reads TGTGCCAGCAGCTTCTCGCCAGGGGCCAGTTCTGAAGCTTTCTTT. Full variable domain (rest looked up from reference TRBV7-6 and TRBJ1-1): GAGVSQSPRYKVTKRGQDVALRCDPISGHVSLYWYRQALGQGPEFLTYFNYEAQQDKSGLPNDRFSAERPEGSISTLTIQRTEQRDSAMYRCASSFSPGASSEAFFGQGTRLTVV.

The CDR3 DNA reads TGTGCCAGCAGCTCGGGGCGGATCTCCTACAATGAGCAGTTCTTC. Its protein product is CASSSGRISYNEQFF. This chain uses TRBV7-6 with TRBJ2-1; D may match TRBD1 or TRBD2 (5 bases each). CDR1 and CDR2 (germline): SGHVS, FNYEAQ. CDR3 size: 15 residues. Trimming took 4 bases from V and 0 from J, leaving 10 bases between them. The variable domain in full, completed from reference TRBV7-6 and TRBJ2-1, reads GAGVSQSPRYKVTKRGQDVALRCDPISGHVSLYWYRQALGQGPEFLTYFNYEAQQDKSGLPNDRFSAERPEGSISTLTIQRTEQRDSAMYRCASSSGRISYNEQFFGPGTRLTVL.

The rearrangement uses TRBV14 and TRBJ2-1, with 10 nucleotides matching TRBD1. After removal of 6 bases from V and 9 bases from J, the junction contained 11 bases not matched to a gene. Germline CDR1 SGHDN, CDR2 FVKESK. The CDR3 consists of 15 residues. CDR3 amino acids: CASSLRQGALSEQFF. Here the CDR3 DNA reads TGTGCCAGCAGTCTAAGACAGGGGGCTTTGAGTGAGCAGTTCTTC.

J is TRBJ1-1 and V is TRBV28, with 8 nucleotides matching TRBD1. This CDR3 comprises 11 residues. J was trimmed by 9 bases and V by 7 bases; bases with no gene match: 4. Germline CDR1 MDHEN, CDR2 SYDVKM. CDR3 sequence reads: CASNGQGKAFF. CDR3 bases: TGTGCCAGCAACGGACAGGGAAAAGCTTTCTTT.

This sequence joins TRBV4-2 and TRBJ2-3; 12 positions agree with TRBD2. From germline, CDR1 is LGHNA and CDR2 YNFKEQ. After removal of 0 bases from V and 1 base from J, the junction contained 5 bases not matched to a gene. This CDR3 spans 18 amino acids. The CDR3 sequence is CASSQDLTSGGRTDTQYF. CDR3 nucleotide sequence: TGTGCCAGCAGCCAAGATCTAACTAGCGGGGGGCGCACAGATACGCAGTATTTT.

The chain couples TRBV25-1 to TRBJ1-2; maybe TRBD1 (6 bases). V gave up 1 base and J gave up 8 bases, with 11 bases separating them. Germline V gene data show CDR1 as MGHDK and CDR2 as SYGVNS. This CDR3 comprises 13 residues. The DNA for the CDR3 is TGTGCCAGCAGTGAATCGCGAGGGGGAGGCTACACCTTC. It yields the protein CASSESRGGGYTF.